The TCR beta chain under discussion was sequenced for a study of T-cell reconstitution after alpha-beta-depleted transplantation in children. Whole-study results and caveats: Some patients showed high day-60 TCRbeta diversity, which derived from surviving recipient T cells and thymic progenitors.

A library of TCRbeta sequences, prepared with unique molecular identifiers, was generated. TCRdb reprocessed the PCR reads with MiXCR, giving one entry per CDR3 protein. The sample contains 600,000 to 700,000 distinct CDR3 sequences, about an eighth of which appear only once. The V and J ends lost 5 bases and 1 base, in that order; junction bases with no gene match: 4. This CDR3 has 14 residues. Germline V gene sequence: CDR1 DFQATT, CDR2 SNEGSKA (reference sequence). This clonotype has just a few counts. Antigen: not known. This TCR was recovered from a girl aged 2 to 10 with congenital amegakaryocytic thrombocytopenia, due to receive a stem cell transplant. The sequenced sample was PBMCs, obtained before TCRalphabeta/CD19-depleted stem cell transplant. The chain has TRBV20-1 and TRBJ1-2; 10 bases agree with TRBD1. This CDR3 is CSAYGTGVNYGYTF. The CDR3 DNA reads as TGCAGTGCTTATGGGACAGGGGTTAACTATGGCTACACCTTC.